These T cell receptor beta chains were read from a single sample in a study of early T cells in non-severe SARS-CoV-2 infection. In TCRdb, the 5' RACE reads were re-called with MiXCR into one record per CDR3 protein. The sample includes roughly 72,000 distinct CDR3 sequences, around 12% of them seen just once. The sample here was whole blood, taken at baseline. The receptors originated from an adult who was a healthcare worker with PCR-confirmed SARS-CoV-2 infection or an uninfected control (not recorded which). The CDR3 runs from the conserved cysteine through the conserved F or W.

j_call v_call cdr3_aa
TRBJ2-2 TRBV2 CASSEQGVTTGELFF
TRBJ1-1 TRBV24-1 CATSLTGTWSFMNTEAFF
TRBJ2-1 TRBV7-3 CASSSTSGAYNEQFF
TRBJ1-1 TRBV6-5 CASSYAGTGNTEAFF
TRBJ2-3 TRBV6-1 CASSLKRALTDTQYF
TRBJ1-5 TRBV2 CASKRESNQPQHF
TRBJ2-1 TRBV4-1 CASSQPASSGGGDEQFF
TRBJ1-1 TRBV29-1 CSAQLRTDTEAFF
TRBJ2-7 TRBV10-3 CAISDRTPPHKSSYEQYF
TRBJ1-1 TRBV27 CASSFGQNTEAFF
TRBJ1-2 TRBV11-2 CASSRTGVNGYTF
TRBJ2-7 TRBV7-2 CASSLQGGPYEQYF
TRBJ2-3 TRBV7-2 CASSLRLAGGTDTQYF
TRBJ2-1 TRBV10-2 CASTEGANEQFF
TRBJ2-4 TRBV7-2 CASSIDRGQNIQYF
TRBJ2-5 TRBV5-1 CASSLTLGRAQETQYF
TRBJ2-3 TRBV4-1 CASSQEKTSGRRSTDTQYF
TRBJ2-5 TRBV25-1 CASSDNRLAQETQYF
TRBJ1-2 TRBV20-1 CSAPLDVTGRNGYTF
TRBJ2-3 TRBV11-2 CASSPPGDTQYF
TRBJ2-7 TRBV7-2 CASSLQDRQTYEQYF
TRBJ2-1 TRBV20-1 CSADGLAGSSYNEQFF
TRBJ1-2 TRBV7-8 CASSLAGQVFGYTF
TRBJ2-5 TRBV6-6 CASSYGVTVQETQYF
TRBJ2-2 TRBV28 CASSPPRGNTGELFF
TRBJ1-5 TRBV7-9 CASSEEGFQPQHF
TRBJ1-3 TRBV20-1 CSVPTGSSGNTIYF
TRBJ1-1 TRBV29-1 CSVDPGARPDNTEAFF
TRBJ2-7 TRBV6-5 CASSSGRAYEQYF
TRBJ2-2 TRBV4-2 CASSRGTSGDVNTGELFF
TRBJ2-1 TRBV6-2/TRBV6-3 CASSRPESYNEQFF
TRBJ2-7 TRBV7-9 CASSLLWGTYEQYF
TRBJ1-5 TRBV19 CASRGPNQPQHF
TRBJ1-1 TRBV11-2 CASSLRLNTEAFF
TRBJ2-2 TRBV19 CASRQGTGELFF
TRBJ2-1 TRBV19 CASSLLSDNEQFF
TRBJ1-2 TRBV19 CASTLGGHGYTF
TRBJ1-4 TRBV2 CASSPGQGFKKLFF
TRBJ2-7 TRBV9 CASSGRDSKYEQYF
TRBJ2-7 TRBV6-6 CASSYFSYMEVSYEQYF
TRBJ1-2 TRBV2 CASSAVPGQEHGYTF
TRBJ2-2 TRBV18 CASSPGHPNTGELFF
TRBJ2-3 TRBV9 CASSVSGGRDTQYF
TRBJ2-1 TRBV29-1 CSGQSSYNEQFF
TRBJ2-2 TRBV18 CASSPQRSRTGNTGELFF
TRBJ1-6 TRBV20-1 CSASMGGNSPLHF
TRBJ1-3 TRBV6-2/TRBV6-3 CASSYGVGVPGNTIYF
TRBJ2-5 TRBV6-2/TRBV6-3 CASSYSPSNTQYF
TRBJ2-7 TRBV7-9 CASSSGYDMRYEQYF
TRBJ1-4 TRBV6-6 CASTPQGLAEKLFF
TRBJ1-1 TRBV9 CASTPISARMPFF
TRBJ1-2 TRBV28 CASSFWTGSLGYGYTF